The TCR beta chain under discussion was sequenced for a study of blood T cell repertoires in COVID-19. For the study at large: Samples representing acute and convalescent COVID-19 were sourced from the United States, Italy and Spain. Sample material is recorded as cDNA or gDNA derived from T cells, B-cell-depleted T cells, or PBMCs.

Original methodology: Reference gene primer amplification in the assay estimated nucleated cell counts. The data were produced by immunoSEQ multiplex PCR, yet TCRdb's version contains in-frame clones alone and is incomplete. The D gene and trimming were derived from the DNA, and the V and J assignments and clone size from that table. This sample has more than 100,000 clones, with 70% to 80% found just once. This clone has only a few counts. The sequence came from a woman older than 75 with acute or convalescent COVID-19. The sequencing sample was made of peripheral blood.

For the CDR3, the DNA is TGTGCCAGCAGTTATTGGGGGCGGTCCGGTAATGAGCAGTTCTTC. Encoded protein: CASSYWGRSGNEQFF. J is TRBJ2-1 and V is TRBV6-5, with D possibly TRBD1 on 6 matching bases. V was clipped by 3 bases and J by 7 bases, with 16 bases between them. This CDR3 has 15 amino acids. Germline loops: CDR1 MNHEY, CDR2 SVGAGI.